The sequence of this T cell receptor beta chain was determined in a study of tissue T cells after allogeneic stem cell transplantation. Notes on the study in general: Tissue-detected TCR repertoire was only partly captured by blood and spleen T cells.

The sample's time point: mouse harvest day 14 after allogeneic transplant. Tail vein injection delivered 10^7 T-cell-depleted bone marrow cells and 10^6 splenic CD5+ T cells. Mice had MHC-mismatched B6 into BALB/c GVHD, sampled day 7 or 14. TCRdb's copy holds only in-frame clones and misses some; the assay was immunoSEQ multiplex PCR. The table shows some 3,500 clones, with about 47% occurring only once. In regard to this clone: The antigen is undetermined. The genes are named according to mouse.

The clonotype comes from a female BALB/c mouse given C57BL/6 T cells with graft-versus-host disease after an allogeneic hematopoietic cell transplant. Sequenced material: gut tissue.

Partial CDR3 DNA: TGTGCCAGCTCTCTCGCCAGATATAATTCGCCCCTCTAC. It translates to CASSLARYNSPLY. The complete CDR3 reads CASSLARYNSPLYF. The chain combines TRBV12-1 with TRBJ1-6; D ambiguous. The observed sequence ends 1 residue before the CDR3 terminus, with the missing tail filled in from the germline J gene. TRBJ1-6 is treated as an ORF (open reading frame) with a function not yet certain. CDR3 size: 14 residues. Germline CDR1 is SGHSN and CDR2 is HYEKVE. The V and J ends lost 0 bases and 4 bases respectively, with 6 bases between them.